The 8 T cell receptor beta chains reported below all come from one sample, sequenced in a study of CD8 T cells in ankylosing spondylitis. MiXCR was run by TCRdb on the 5' RACE reads, yielding one entry per CDR3 protein. The sample shows 150,000 to 200,000 distinct CDR3 sequences, around a tenth of them seen only once. Sequenced input: blood, either unsorted or a sorted T cell fraction (not recorded which). The receptors stem from a male donor with ankylosing spondylitis or in good health (not recorded which).

This clonotype was seen ten or more times. The V and J genes are TRBV20-1 and TRBJ2-7; D unresolved. The CDR3 runs 16 residues. Looked up from germline, CDR1 is DFQATT and CDR2 is SNEGSKA (reference sequence). Trimming took off 0 bases at V and 0 bases at J, with 15 bases between the two ends. In nucleotides, the CDR3 is TGCAGTGCTAGAGAATCAGGAGCGCCAAACTCCTACGAGCAGTACTTC. Translated, it gives CSARESGAPNSYEQYF.

This clonotype has ten or more counts. The chain links TRBV5-1 to TRBJ1-2; D uncertain. Germline loops: CDR1 SGHRS, CDR2 YFSETQ. Trimming left V 4 bases short and J 5 bases short, with 21 bases between. CDR3 length: 16 residues. The CDR3 DNA sequence: TGCGCCAGCAGCCCAAGCGGCCTTACCGATTTTTATGGCTACACCTTC. Translated, it gives CASSPSGLTDFYGYTF.

Many counts were recorded for this clonotype. This sequence joins TRBV6-2 or TRBV6-3 and TRBJ2-7, with a possible D match to TRBD1 (6 bases). V was pared by 2 bases and J by 6 bases, with 14 bases between. Germline-derived CDR1 and CDR2 are MNHEY and SVGEGT. CDR3 length equals 14 residues. CDR3 in DNA: TGTGCCAGCAGTTACCCGCCGAGGGGGAGCGAGCAGTACTTC. This encodes CASSYPPRGSEQYF.

This clonotype appeared a few times. CDR3 nucleotide sequence: TGTGCCAGCAGCAAAATGGACAGGTACAATGAGCAGTTCTTC. Its translation is CASSKMDRYNEQFF. This chain links TRBV7-2 with TRBJ2-1; 7 positions match TRBD1. The CDR3 contains 14 residues. Germline CDR1 reads SGHTA; CDR2 reads FQGNSA. Trimming at V came to 5 bases and at J to 4 bases, leaving 5 bases not matched to a gene.

This clonotype was seen a handful of times. One end of the junction does not line up with germline, which may come from a read error. V usage is TRBV4-3 and J usage is TRBJ2-6; the D is unclear. This CDR3 has 13 amino acids. Per germline, CDR1 LGHNA and CDR2 YSLEER. The CDR3 loop reads CATSSSGANVLTF. CDR3 nucleotides: TGCGCCACCAGCTCATCCGGGGCCAACGTCCTGACTTTC.

The V call is TRBV30, the J call TRBJ2-7; D unclear. Germline V gene lookup returns CDR1 GTSNPN and CDR2 SVGIG (reference sequence). This CDR3 has 13 residues. V lost 2 bases, J lost 3 bases, and 11 bases lay in between. The CDR3 reads CAWSLRLNYEQYF. CDR3 DNA: TGTGCCTGGAGTCTACGACTTAACTACGAGCAGTACTTC.

This clonotype was found many times. The chain carries TRBV3-1 and TRBJ1-1; D unresolved. CDR1 LGHDT and CDR2 YNNKEL come from the germline V gene (reference sequence). CDR3 length: 14 amino acids. Trimming left V 4 bases short and J 2 bases short, with 11 bases between. The CDR3 loop reads CASSPPTVNTEAFF. The CDR3 DNA is TGTGCCAGCAGCCCCCCGACGGTAAACACTGAAGCTTTCTTT.

This clonotype was seen many times. This chain links TRBV29-1 with TRBJ2-1; D remains ambiguous. The CDR3 spans 12 residues. Germline V CDR1 and CDR2: SQVTM, ANQGSEA. V was cut by 7 bases and J by 10 bases, with 17 bases left in between. CDR3 sequence reads: CSARSGRGEQFF. In DNA, the CDR3 is TGCAGCGCACGGTCTGGACGTGGGGAGCAGTTCTTC.